The clone carrying this T cell receptor (beta chain) was picked up a small number of times. Its matching antigen is unknown. The definition of stable Graves' hyperthyroidism was no ophthalmopathy progression within 18 months. With V trimmed by 1 base and J by 11 bases, 15 bases remained unmatched. Germline assignment: CDR1 SQVTM and CDR2 ANQGSEA. The CDR3 length is 15 residues. The data were obtained in a study of T cells in Graves' hyperthyroidism and ophthalmopathy. TCR beta CDR3 region amplification was performed from RNA transcripts. A first-round RT-PCR of the TCR CDR3 used the HTBI primer set. TCRdb reprocessed the multiplex PCR reads via MiXCR and lists one record per CDR3 protein. The sample holds around 100,000 distinct CDR3 sequences, approximately 50% seen once. Study outcomes and limitations: Ophthalmopathy and stable hyperthyroidism were told apart by a 13 V-J model. Within blood appeared most thyroid clonotypes that had expanded above 0.001. The model identified upcoming ophthalmopathy a median about 6.5 months ahead of onset.

This receptor was taken from a man aged 40-49 years with Graves' hyperthyroidism. The specimen sequenced was blood. This chain uses TRBV29-1 with TRBJ2-3; 7 nucleotides match TRBD1. The CDR3 spells CSVEVWDSHYNEQYF. CDR3 nucleotides: TGCAGCGTTGAAGTTTGGGACAGCCACTACAATGAGCAGTATTTT.